This T cell receptor beta chain emerged from a study of PD-1 blockade in classical Hodgkin lymphoma. Study results and caveats: Complete responders entered with baseline diversity on par with newly diagnosed patients, the results showed.

Exposure to brentuximab vedotin varied, and each patient had relapsed following autologous stem cell transplantation. Concerning this clone itself: Antigen specificity is unknown.

Measured with immunoSEQ multiplex PCR; TCRdb has only the in-frame clones, and not every one. The sample includes tens of thousands of clones, approximately 78% of them seen just once. The CDR3 runs to 15 residues. The V gene end was trimmed by 4 bases and the J gene end by 7 bases; junction bases not matched to a gene: 10. Germline CDR1 is SGHTA and CDR2 is FQGNSA. The chain has TRBV7-2 and TRBJ2-1; 7 bases line up with TRBD1. The TCR originated in a human donor with classical Hodgkin lymphoma. Here the sequenced sample was peripheral blood mononuclear cells (PBMCs), taken at baseline. The CDR3 DNA follows: TGTGCCAGCAGCTACGACAGGGTATCGGCTAATGAGCAGTTCTTC. It translates to CASSYDRVSANEQFF.